These 22 T cell receptor beta chains originate from one sample sequenced in a study of CD8+ T cells in alopecia areata. Isolated RNA was reverse transcribed into cDNA used as the sequencing template. Measured with immunoSEQ multiplex PCR; TCRdb has only the in-frame clones, and not every one. Among about 150,000 clones, about 60% were seen once, and the ten largest hold 6.4%. The sample here was CD4+ T cells sorted from blood, taken at week 0. Receptor source: a human donor with alopecia areata.

The chain couples TRBV7-8 to TRBJ1-1; D perhaps matches TRBD1 (6 bases). The germline gives CDR1 SGHVS, CDR2 FQNEAQ. There are 14 residues in the CDR3. V gave up 1 base and J gave up 5 bases, with 11 bases separating them. CDR3 nucleotide sequence: TGTGCCAGCAGCTTAGACAGGGAGGCAACTGAAGCTTTCTTT. Its protein product is CASSLDREATEAFF.

The chain carries TRBV29-1 and TRBJ2-5; D is perhaps TRBD1 or TRBD2 (5 bases each). With the DNA end fitting TRBJ2-7 better, the J assignment may be wrong. This CDR3 comprises 11 residues. CDR1 SQVTM and CDR2 ANQGSEA come from the germline V gene. The CDR3 protein is CSVAGTDEQYF. The CDR3 DNA reads as TGCAGCGTTGCAGGGACGGACGAGCAGTACTTC.

This clone was counted between two and nine times. The CDR3 bases are TGCGCCAGCAGCTTGGCAACGGGCAGCTCCTACGAGCAGTACTTC. Translation gives CASSLATGSSYEQYF. This chain links TRBV5-1 with TRBJ2-7, with D unresolved. This CDR3 is built from 15 residues. Germline loops: CDR1 SGHRS, CDR2 YFSETQ. Trimming pared 0 bases from V and 0 bases from J, leaving 10 bases between.

This clone turned up a few times. The J gene is TRBJ1-1, the V gene TRBV29-1; a possible D gene is TRBD1 (6 bases). The CDR3 has 10 residues. The V gene's germline CDR1 is SQVTM and CDR2 ANQGSEA. Trimming removed 4 bases at V and 10 bases at J, with 10 bases between. The CDR3 DNA sequence: TGCAGCGTTGTCGACAGGATAGCTTTCTTT. As protein: CSVVDRIAFF.

This clone came up once. The CDR3 DNA reads as TGCGCCAGCAGCTTGTGGGGGACTAGGGAGACCCAGTACTTC. Translated: CASSLWGTRETQYF. The chain couples TRBV5-1 to TRBJ2-5, with 8 bases lining up with TRBD2. Germline CDR1 SGHRS, CDR2 YFSETQ. V shed 1 base and J 5 bases; nucleotides not matched to a gene: 4. The CDR3 contains 14 residues.

There are a few counts of this clone. The chain has TRBV19 and TRBJ1-6; possibly TRBD1 for D (5 bases). Germline CDR1 is LNHDA and CDR2 is SQIVND (reference sequence). The CDR3 runs 15 residues. V was cut by 3 bases and J by 8 bases, with 14 bases left in between. In nucleotides, the CDR3 is TGTGCCAGTAGTATCGACCGGGGGATATATTCACCCCTCCACTTT. Its translation: CASSIDRGIYSPLHF.

This chain joins TRBV1 and TRBJ2-7; the table's D call, TRBD1, was not checked against the DNA. TRBV1 is reported as a pseudogene. The CDR3 runs 14 residues. CDR3 residues: CTSSQEEQYYEQYF. The CDR3 nucleotides are TGCACCAGCAGCCAAGAAGAACAGTACTACGAGCAGTACTTC.

The V and J genes are TRBV9 and TRBJ2-5; D is perhaps TRBD1 or TRBD2 (5 bases each). Deletions cut 4 bases from V and 5 bases from J, with 18 bases between. The CDR3 consists of 15 residues. Per germline, CDR1 SGDLS and CDR2 YYNGEE. This chain's CDR3 is CASSPTGTRGETQYF. CDR3 in DNA: TGTGCCAGCAGCCCTACCGGGACCCGCGGTGAGACCCAGTACTTC.

With respect to this clone: This sample also contains other DNA sequences that code for the same CDR3. This rearrangement joins TRBV7-9 to TRBJ2-5; D is ambiguous. This CDR3 contains 14 residues. Trimming cost V 1 base and J 2 bases, with 8 bases left between them. Germline CDR1 and CDR2: SEHNR and FQNEAQ (reference sequence). The DNA for the CDR3 is TGTGCCAGCAGCTTAGTCAGTGGGCAAGAGACCCAGTACTTC. Encoded protein: CASSLVSGQETQYF.

The chain has TRBV5-1 and TRBJ1-1; TRBD1 might be the D (6 bases). The CDR3 sequence is 13 residues long. Trimming took off 1 base at V and 4 bases at J, with 8 bases between the two ends. CDR1 and CDR2 from the germline V gene are SGHRS and YFSETQ. The CDR3 loop is CASSLLGATEAFF. The DNA for the CDR3 is TGCGCCAGCAGCTTGCTGGGGGCCACTGAAGCTTTCTTT. The variable domain in full, with the rest retrieved from reference TRBV5-1 and TRBJ1-1, is KAGVTQTPRYLIKTRGQQVTLSCSPISGHRSVSWYQQTPGQGLQFLFEYFSETQRNKGNFPGRFSGRQFSNSRSEMNVSTLELGDSALYLCASSLLGATEAFFGQGTRLTVV.

This clone was found a few times. This rearrangement joins TRBV25-1 to TRBJ1-6; tentatively, D is TRBD1 (5 bases). The germline V and J ends were trimmed by 1 base and 7 bases, with 8 bases remaining between them. This CDR3 contains 14 residues. CDR1 and CDR2 from the germline V gene are MGHDK and SYGVNS. The chain's CDR3 is CASSEWDGNSPLHF. CDR3 nucleotides: TGTGCCAGCAGTGAATGGGACGGCAATTCACCCCTCCACTTT.

This clone has more than one count but fewer than ten. The chain carries TRBV30 and TRBJ2-7; a weak D match, TRBD1 (6 bases). CDR3 size: 13 residues. With 4 bases removed from V and 4 bases from J, the gap between germline ends came to 14 bases. CDR1 and CDR2 (germline): GTSNPN, SVGIG (reference sequence). CDR3 loop: CAWTGRGKYEQYF. In nucleotides, the CDR3 is TGTGCCTGGACTGGCAGGGGTAAATACGAGCAGTACTTC.

This rearrangement joins TRBV27 to TRBJ1-1, with 8 bases fitting TRBD1. From germline, CDR1 is MNHEY and CDR2 SMNVEV (reference sequence). The length of the CDR3 is 14 residues. The V gene end was trimmed by 1 base and the J gene end by 4 bases; junction bases not matched to a gene: 2. The CDR3 here is CASSLYRGITEAFF. CDR3 sequence (DNA): TGTGCCAGCAGTTTATACAGGGGGATCACTGAAGCTTTCTTT.

The V call is TRBV11-2, the J call TRBJ1-1; a possible D gene is TRBD1 (5 bases). CDR1 and CDR2 (germline): SGHAT, FQNNGV. The CDR3 has 13 amino acids. Trimming removed 4 bases from V and 7 bases from J, with 13 bases in between. The CDR3 coding sequence is TGTGCCAGCAGCTCATTCCGGACAAATGAAGCTTTCTTT. Its protein is CASSSFRTNEAFF.

The chain uses TRBV7-2 and TRBJ1-2, with D tentatively TRBD1 (5 bases). V lost 8 bases to trimming and J lost 5 bases, with 21 bases between them. CDR1 is SGHTA and CDR2 is FQGNSA in the germline V gene. There are 15 residues in the CDR3. The CDR3 DNA reads as TGTGCCAGCCACAGCTTACTCCCAGGGAAGTATGGCTACACCTTC. Translated, it gives CASHSLLPGKYGYTF.

The chain is built from TRBV27 and TRBJ2-5; weak D call: TRBD1 (6 bases). Trimming pared 4 bases from V and 4 bases from J, leaving 10 bases between. The length of the CDR3 is 13 residues. The germline V gene encodes CDR1 MNHEY and CDR2 SMNVEV (reference sequence). The CDR3 is CASSYRERETQYF. The CDR3 coding sequence is TGTGCCAGCAGTTACAGGGAAAGAGAGACCCAGTACTTC.

This rearrangement joins TRBV29-1 to TRBJ2-3; D is possibly TRBD1 (5 bases). The CDR3 contains 13 residues. Germline CDR1 is SQVTM and CDR2 is ANQGSEA. The ends were cut back, 4 bases at V and 2 bases at J, with 10 bases in the middle. The CDR3 DNA reads TGCAGCGTTGGGGGCACGTTCACAGATACGCAGTATTTT. Protein product: CSVGGTFTDTQYF.

In its sample, this clone was seen a few times. The rearrangement joins TRBV4-3 to TRBJ1-6; TRBD1 matches at 7 bases. V was pared by 2 bases and J by 5 bases, with 3 bases of the junction left unmatched. Germline V gene data show CDR1 as LGHNA and CDR2 as YSLEER. The CDR3 sequence is 15 residues long. Written as DNA, the CDR3 is TGCGCCAGCAGCCAACGGGACAGAGATAATTCACCCCTCCACTTT. It codes for CASSQRDRDNSPLHF.

About this clone itself: At one end, the junction sequence differs from germline, possibly due to a read error. V gene TRBV11-1 combines with J gene TRBJ1-6, with D unclear. CDR1 and CDR2 from the germline V gene are SGHAT and FQDESV (reference sequence). There are 13 residues in the CDR3. The CDR3 spells CAISLEGYSPLHF. CDR3 DNA: TGTGCCATCAGCTTAGAAGGTTATTCACCCCTCCACTTT.

The V and J genes are TRBV4-3 and TRBJ1-2; 9 bases agree with TRBD1. CDR1 is LGHNA, CDR2 YSLEER, per germline. The CDR3 covers 16 residues. V shed 0 bases, J shed 13 bases, and the junction held 15 bases outside the gene matches. The CDR3 DNA follows: TGCGCCAGCAGCCAAGATCATCTGAAGGGACAGGGCACTCTCACCTTC. Protein product: CASSQDHLKGQGTLTF.

The chain employs TRBV14 and TRBJ2-7, with 10 bases that match TRBD1. Germline-derived CDR1 and CDR2 are SGHDN and FVKESK. Germline trimming cut 5 bases from V and 2 bases from J; bases unmatched to any gene: 15. The CDR3 has 18 residues. In DNA form, the CDR3 reads TGTGCCAGCAGCAGAATTACGGTTCCGGGACAGGGGACCTACGAGCAGTACTTC. This gives the protein CASSRITVPGQGTYEQYF.

The chain combines TRBV5-6 with TRBJ2-7, with a possible D match to TRBD1 (6 bases). The V gene lost 0 bases and the J gene lost 5 bases, with 9 bases spanning the gap. Per germline, CDR1 SGHDT and CDR2 YYEEEE. The CDR3 runs to 13 residues. CDR3 coding DNA: TGTGCCAGCAGCTTGGCAGGGGTGGACGAGCAGTACTTC. Translated: CASSLAGVDEQYF. The full variable domain, its missing parts supplied by reference TRBV5-6 and TRBJ2-7, is DAGVTQSPTHLIKTRGQQVTLRCSPKSGHDTVSWYQQALGQGPQFIFQYYEEEERQRGNFPDRFSGHQFPNYSSELNVNALLLGDSALYLCASSLAGVDEQYFGPGTRLTVT.